The source of this T cell receptor (beta chain) is a study of shared clonotypes between healthy human individuals. Overall study findings and caveats: A generally larger estimated richness was seen in naive subsets than in memory subsets. Against clonotypes common to all four donors, non-shared ones had lower generation probabilities. The researchers took only blood, and tissue repertoires probably look different. The genetic and exposure-history diversity represented was limited by few donors.

Libraries were prepared by immunoSEQ multiplex PCR; TCRdb keeps only in-frame clonotypes and omits some of them. Of nearly 600,000 clones listed, nearly 97% were seen once; the top ten hold roughly 0.1%. This CDR3 region has 15 residues. CDR1 is SGHAT and CDR2 is FQNNGV in the germline V gene. Trimming at V came to 5 bases and at J to 3 bases, leaving 3 bases not matched to a gene. Naive CD8 isolation took CD45RO-negative cells positively selected for CCR7 and excluded terminally differentiated effector memory CD45RA+ cells. Notes on this clone: The antigen is undetermined. Other DNA sequences in the sample encode the same CDR3.

The sequence derives from a woman in her thirties in good health. V usage is TRBV11-2 and J usage is TRBJ2-1; 11 bases agree with TRBD2. Sample: naive CD8+ T cells sorted from blood. CDR3 loop: CASSLAGGGYNEQFF. Here the CDR3 DNA reads TGTGCCAGCAGCCTAGCGGGAGGTGGCTACAATGAGCAGTTCTTC.